A selection of T cell receptor beta chains follows, all from one sample in a study of blood T cell repertoires in COVID-19. TCRdb's copy holds only in-frame clones and misses some; the assay was immunoSEQ multiplex PCR. This table holds more than 95,000 clones, more than 75% found once. Sequences were obtained from peripheral blood. Every receptor here comes from a man between 60 and 70 years old with acute or convalescent COVID-19. CDR3s include the opening cysteine and the closing phenylalanine or tryptophan. A D gene is named only where the DNA matches it firmly. Clone size is shown for a subset of rows, as once, few, many or a class of expanded clone.

d_gene	abundance	v_gene	j_gene	CDR3aa	CDR3nt
-	-	TRBV19	TRBJ1-2	CASSIGRSRFFYGYTF	TGTGCCAGTAGTATAGGAAGGAGCAGATTCTTTTATGGCTACACCTTC
-	-	TRBV18	TRBJ2-2	CASSPWDTNTGELFF	TGTGCCAGCTCACCTTGGGACACGAACACCGGGGAGCTGTTTTTT
TRBD1	once	TRBV4-1	TRBJ1-2	CASSPTGFLEGYTF	TGCGCCAGCAGCCCGACAGGGTTTTTGGAGGGCTACACCTTC
TRBD1	-	TRBV5-8	TRBJ2-2	CASKPNRGDAGELFF	TGTGCCAGCAAGCCAAACAGGGGTGACGCCGGGGAGCTGTTTTTT
TRBD1	few	TRBV19	TRBJ1-6	CASSMDLQGTSPLHF	TGTGCCAGTAGTATGGACCTACAGGGGACGTCACCCCTCCACTTT
-	-	TRBV27	TRBJ2-1	CASSPPRGIHNEQFF	TGTGCCAGCAGTCCCCCCCGGGGGATTCACAATGAGCAGTTCTTC
-	few	TRBV11-3	TRBJ1-1	CASSLELVDSGAFF	TGTGCCAGCAGCTTAGAGCTCGTGGACAGCGGAGCTTTCTTT
-	-	TRBV3-1/TRBV3-2	TRBJ1-3	CASSHGSGNTIYF	TGTGCCAGCAGCCACGGGTCTGGAAACACCATATATTTT
TRBD1	-	TRBV4-1	TRBJ1-5	CASSQVSGQGSSQPQHF	TGCGCCAGCAGCCAAGTTAGTGGACAGGGATCGAGTCAGCCCCAGCATTTT
TRBD2	-	TRBV2	TRBJ2-3	CASNPPLAGGSDTQYF	TGTGCCAGCAATCCCCCGCTAGCGGGAGGTTCAGATACGCAGTATTTT
-	once	TRBV6-4	TRBJ2-6	CASSPQSSGANVLTF	TGTGCCAGCAGTCCACAGAGCTCTGGGGCCAACGTCCTGACTTTC
TRBD1	-	TRBV28	TRBJ1-6	CASNDRGHLSSPLHF	TGTGCCAGCAACGACAGGGGGCATTTGTCCTCACCCCTCCACTTT
TRBD1	-	TRBV28	TRBJ1-5	CASSLTGGYQPQHF	TGTGCCAGCAGTTTGACAGGGGGCTATCAGCCCCAGCATTTT
-	-	TRBV27	TRBJ1-2	CASSLGAGQGPYGYTF	TGTGCCAGCAGTTTAGGGGCCGGGCAGGGCCCCTATGGCTACACCTTC
-	-	TRBV28	TRBJ1-5	CASSLGGLNQPQHF	TGTGCCAGCAGTTTAGGCGGACTCAATCAGCCCCAGCATTTT
-	-	TRBV7-9	TRBJ1-5	CASGGGSNQPQHF	TGTGCCAGCGGGGGGGGTAGCAATCAGCCCCAGCATTTT
TRBD2	-	TRBV27	TRBJ2-7	CASSFLAGGNPYEQYF	TGTGCCAGCAGTTTTCTAGCGGGAGGTAATCCCTACGAGCAGTACTTC
TRBD2	-	TRBV5-4	TRBJ2-7	CASSLVGLAIGAEQYF	TGTGCCAGCAGCTTGGTAGGACTAGCAATCGGAGCCGAGCAGTACTTC
-	-	TRBV29-1	TRBJ1-5	CSVARGSNQPQHF	TGCAGCGTAGCAAGGGGTAGCAATCAGCCCCAGCATTTT
-	-	TRBV6-5	TRBJ1-6	CASSYSRTDNSPLHF	TGTGCCAGCAGTTACTCTCGGACTGATAATTCACCCCTCCACTTT
-	once	TRBV5-8	TRBJ1-2	CASSSYRARRDVYGYTF	TGTGCCAGCAGCTCCTACAGGGCACGTCGCGATGTCTATGGCTACACCTTC
-	-	TRBV18	TRBJ2-2	CASSLSGTNTGELFF	TGTGCCAGCTCACTTTCCGGGACTAACACCGGGGAGCTGTTTTTT
-	once	TRBV19	TRBJ1-4	CASSMGGVSGGEKLFF	TGTGCCAGTAGTATGGGAGGGGTCAGCGGCGGTGAAAAACTGTTTTTT
TRBD1	few	TRBV6-4	TRBJ1-5	CASSLDRDQPQHF	TGTGCCAGCAGTTTGGACAGGGACCAGCCCCAGCATTTT